What follows are 18 T cell receptor beta chains derived from one specimen sequenced in a study of CD8+ T cells in alopecia areata. cDNA reverse transcribed from extracted RNA served as the sequencing template. Repertoires were generated with immunoSEQ multiplex PCR, while TCRdb's copy carries only in-frame clones and drops some. Of 100,000 to 130,000 clones in the sample, around 55% were seen once. The material sequenced was CD8+ T cells sorted from blood. These receptors were obtained from a human donor in good health.

This clone has just a few counts. This sequence joins TRBV10-3 and TRBJ1-1; D possibly corresponds to TRBD1 (6 bases). V was clipped by 4 bases and J by 4 bases, with 19 bases between them. CDR1 is ENHRY and CDR2 is SYGVKD in the germline V gene. The CDR3 loop spans 16 amino acids. This CDR3 is CAISAAEAQGITEAFF. The CDR3 DNA is TGTGCCATCAGTGCAGCCGAGGCGCAGGGGATCACTGAAGCTTTCTTT.

The CDR3 DNA reads TGTGCCAGCAGTTCCCTCCCTGGGACAGGTCGCGGCTACACCTTC. Encoded protein: CASSSLPGTGRGYTF. The V gene is TRBV27, the J gene TRBJ1-2; 8 bases are a match to TRBD1. Trimming took 4 bases from V and 8 from J; bases not matched to a gene: 12. Germline V gene data show CDR1 as MNHEY and CDR2 as SMNVEV (reference sequence). The CDR3 length is 15 residues.

This sequence joins TRBV7-3 and TRBJ2-3; the D is unclear. This CDR3 region has 12 residues. Trimming took 1 base from V and 4 from J, leaving 3 bases between them. The germline V gene encodes CDR1 SGHTA and CDR2 FQGTGA. CDR3 nucleotide sequence: TGTGCCAGCAGCTTAAGCCCAGATACGCAGTATTTT. Its protein is CASSLSPDTQYF.

The chain is built from TRBV7-6 and TRBJ2-1, with 8 bases identical to TRBD2. Germline assignment: CDR1 SGHVS and CDR2 FNYEAQ. CDR3 length: 14 residues. V lost 1 base and J lost 5; bases outside the gene matches: 1. In DNA form, the CDR3 reads TGTGCCAGCAGCTTAGACGGGGGGGACAATGAGCAGTTCTTC. Translating gives CASSLDGGDNEQFF. Using reference TRBV7-6 and TRBJ2-1 for the parts outside the CDR3, the full variable domain is GAGVSQSPRYKVTKRGQDVALRCDPISGHVSLYWYRQALGQGPEFLTYFNYEAQQDKSGLPNDRFSAERPEGSISTLTIQRTEQRDSAMYRCASSLDGGDNEQFFGPGTRLTVL.

This chain joins TRBV5-1 and TRBJ1-1, with D maybe TRBD1 (6 bases). The CDR3 spans 15 residues. Trimming left V 1 base short and J 3 bases short, with 13 bases between. Germline V lookup: CDR1 SGHRS, CDR2 YFSETQ. CDR3 loop: CASSLSRGRYTEAFF. The CDR3 bases are TGCGCCAGCAGCTTGAGTCGGGGGCGATACACTGAAGCTTTCTTT. Based on the CDR3 plus reference TRBV5-1 and TRBJ1-1, the full variable domain is KAGVTQTPRYLIKTRGQQVTLSCSPISGHRSVSWYQQTPGQGLQFLFEYFSETQRNKGNFPGRFSGRQFSNSRSEMNVSTLELGDSALYLCASSLSRGRYTEAFFGQGTRLTVV.

This chain joins TRBV6-6 and TRBJ1-1; 8 nucleotides align to TRBD1. The junction had 7 bases not matched to a gene; V was cut back by 6 bases and J by 4 bases. The CDR3 extends over 14 amino acids. Germline values: CDR1 MNHNY, CDR2 SVGAGI (reference sequence). The CDR3, as DNA: TGTGCCAGCAGGCAACAGGGGGATGTCACTGAAGCTTTCTTT. It is translated as CASRQQGDVTEAFF.

CDR3 sequence reads: CASSPLRQETQYF. For the CDR3, the DNA is TGTGCCAGCAGCCCCCTCCGGCAGGAGACCCAGTACTTC. The J gene is TRBJ2-5, the V gene TRBV7-2, with no clear D. The V gene's germline CDR1 is SGHTA and CDR2 FQGNSA. Between the trimmed V and J ends, which lost 5 bases and 5 bases, there was a span of 12 bases. The CDR3 is made up of 13 amino acids.

Written as DNA, the CDR3 is TGCAGCGTTGGGCCCGAGCCTGAAGCTTTCTTT. Amino acids: CSVGPEPEAFF. The chain recombines TRBV29-1 with TRBJ1-1; D gene uncertain. CDR1 and CDR2 (germline): SQVTM, ANQGSEA. The CDR3 length is 11 residues. Trimming took off 4 bases at V and 6 bases at J, with 9 bases between the two ends.

This chain uses TRBV9 with TRBJ2-4, with D tentatively TRBD1 (6 bases). Germline CDR1 and CDR2: SGDLS and YYNGEE. This CDR3 has 14 amino acids. Deletions cut 4 bases from V and 0 bases from J, with 8 bases between. CDR3 nucleotides: TGTGCCAGCAGCCCAGGGGTAGCCAAAAACATTCAGTACTTC. This gives the protein CASSPGVAKNIQYF.

This clone appeared a few times. This chain links TRBV4-1 with TRBJ2-2; the D is unclear. Trimming stripped 1 base from V and 6 bases from J, with 3 bases between. Germline V CDR1 and CDR2: MGHRA, YSYEKL. The CDR3 has 12 residues. As DNA, the CDR3 is TGCGCCAGCAGCCAAGCCCCCGGGGAGCTGTTTTTT. Protein sequence: CASSQAPGELFF.

The V call is TRBV9, the J call TRBJ2-1; unclear D gene. Germline values: CDR1 SGDLS, CDR2 YYNGEE. Trimming took off 5 bases at V and 12 bases at J, with 12 bases between the two ends. This CDR3 is 11 amino acids long. In nucleotides, the CDR3 is TGTGCCAGCAGTGAGTCGGCTGTGCAGTTCTTC. Its protein is CASSESAVQFF.

This clone was seen a handful of times. This chain connects TRBV23-1 to TRBJ1-6; 10 bases fit TRBD1. TRBV23-1 is flagged as an ORF with uncertain function. The CDR3 loop spans 13 amino acids. V gave up 9 bases and J gave up 10 bases; unmatched junction bases: 6. CDR3 in DNA: TGCGCCAGGCCGGGACAGGGGAGATCACCCCTCCACTTT. It translates to CARPGQGRSPLHF.

This rearrangement joins TRBV4-3 to TRBJ2-7; 9 bases are shared with TRBD1. Germline V lookup: CDR1 LGHNA, CDR2 YSLEER. With 1 base clipped from V and 5 bases from J, the junction kept 9 bases outside the gene matches. The CDR3 loop spans 16 amino acids. CDR3 residues: CASSQAAGTGFNEQYF. The CDR3 bases are TGCGCCAGCAGCCAAGCAGCCGGGACAGGGTTTAACGAGCAGTACTTC.

This clone was found a few times. Here the CDR3 reads CASSTGAAYEQYF. The CDR3 region has the DNA TGTGCCAGCAGCACGGGGGCTGCCTACGAGCAGTACTTC. The rearrangement uses TRBV5-6 and TRBJ2-7; the D gene could be TRBD1 or TRBD2 (6 bases each). This CDR3 is built from 13 residues. Germline CDR1 and CDR2: SGHDT and YYEEEE. Trimming took 4 bases from V and 2 from J, leaving 10 bases between them.

The chain combines TRBV27 with TRBJ2-7; D might be TRBD1 (7 bases). The CDR3 loop spans 16 amino acids. The germline CDR1 and CDR2 sequences are MNHEY and SMNVEV (reference sequence). The V gene lost 2 bases and the J gene lost 4 bases, with 18 bases spanning the gap. CDR3 in DNA: TGTGCCAGCAGTTTAGGGGACAGCCTCGCGGGGTACGAGCAGTACTTC. Translating gives CASSLGDSLAGYEQYF.

This clone has a single count. This chain connects TRBV6-6 to TRBJ1-1, with a weak D call TRBD1 (5 bases). Trimming stripped 4 bases from V and 1 base from J, with 16 bases between. This CDR3 is built from 16 residues. From germline, CDR1 is MNHNY and CDR2 SVGAGI (reference sequence). The chain's CDR3 is CASSFGQTMENTEAFF. CDR3 bases: TGTGCCAGCAGTTTCGGACAAACCATGGAGAACACTGAAGCTTTCTTT.

The chain employs TRBV13 and TRBJ1-3; D not certain. Trimming left V 3 bases short and J 0 bases short, with 6 bases between. The germline gives CDR1 PRHDT, CDR2 FYEKMQ (reference sequence). This CDR3 is 14 amino acids long. CDR3 amino acids: CASSFPSSGNTIYF. For the CDR3, the DNA is TGTGCCAGCAGCTTTCCATCCTCTGGAAACACCATATATTTT.

The rearrangement uses TRBV25-1 and TRBJ1-2, with a possible D match to TRBD1 (6 bases). Trimming cost V 0 bases and J 6 bases, with 20 bases left between them. Germline V CDR1 and CDR2: MGHDK, SYGVNS. The length of the CDR3 is 17 residues. In DNA, the CDR3 is TGTGCCAGCAGTGAATATGTCCCGACAGGCCCCCTGAATGGCTACACCTTC. It translates to CASSEYVPTGPLNGYTF.